One sample yielded the 16 T cell receptor beta chains listed below, sequenced in a study of blood T cell repertoires in COVID-19. The data were produced by immunoSEQ multiplex PCR, yet TCRdb's version contains in-frame clones alone and is incomplete. The data show under 300,000 clones, 90% seen once. Sequencing input: peripheral blood. These receptor sequences come from a woman aged 55-70 years with COVID-19, enrolled during active disease.

V usage is TRBV19 and J usage is TRBJ1-4, with no clear D. The V gene lost 6 bases and the J gene lost 10 bases, with 18 bases spanning the gap. The CDR3 consists of 14 residues. The germline V gene has CDR1 LNHDA and CDR2 SQIVND (reference sequence). The CDR3 DNA follows: TGTGCCAGTAGCCCTATGAACGGCGGCGGAAAACTGTTTTTT. Amino acids: CASSPMNGGGKLFF.

This chain connects TRBV4-2 to TRBJ1-2; possible D gene TRBD1, 5 bases. CDR3 length: 19 residues. Per the germline V gene, CDR1 is LGHNA and CDR2 is YNFKEQ. V was trimmed by 3 bases and J by 1 base, leaving 24 bases between them. CDR3 region: CASSQTLSTVGHFNYGYTF. Here the CDR3 DNA reads TGTGCCAGCAGCCAGACCCTCTCCACCGTAGGACATTTTAACTATGGCTACACCTTC.

The J gene is TRBJ2-5, the V gene TRBV4-2; 8 bases are a match to TRBD2. The junction had 3 bases not matched to a gene; V was cut back by 0 bases and J by 3 bases. Germline CDR1 reads LGHNA; CDR2 reads YNFKEQ. CDR3 size: 15 residues. The CDR3 DNA follows: TGTGCCAGCAGCCAAGATGGTAGCGGGGAAGAGACCCAGTACTTC. Protein sequence: CASSQDGSGEETQYF.

The chain is built from TRBV25-1 and TRBJ1-1; TRBD1 matches at 9 bases. The V gene end was trimmed by 4 bases and the J gene end by 6 bases; junction bases not matched to a gene: 6. Germline CDR1 is MGHDK and CDR2 is SYGVNS. The CDR3 length is 14 residues. In nucleotides, the CDR3 is TGTGCCAGCAGTGTAACAGGGGGCGTCTCTGAAGCTTTCTTT. It yields the protein CASSVTGGVSEAFF.

This chain uses TRBV4-3 with TRBJ2-3; 15 positions agree with TRBD2. The CDR3 covers 18 residues. Trimming at V came to 3 bases and at J to 3 bases, leaving 7 bases not matched to a gene. CDR1 and CDR2 (germline): LGHNA, YSLEER. The CDR3 loop is CASSHGIGTSGGTDTQYF. The CDR3 DNA reads as TGCGCCAGCAGCCATGGGATTGGGACTAGCGGGGGGACAGATACGCAGTATTTT.

The chain is built from TRBV19 and TRBJ1-2, with a tentative D call TRBD1 (6 bases). Trimming took 11 bases from V and 4 from J, leaving 20 bases between them. The CDR3 covers 14 residues. Germline V gives CDR1 LNHDA, CDR2 SQIVND (reference sequence). CDR3 in DNA: TGTGCCGTTAATCGGGGGGCGCTTCCCTATGGCTACACCTTC. It encodes CAVNRGALPYGYTF.

The CDR3 bases are TGTGCCAGCAGCTTAGGTGGACACCCCTCTTCCCAGCATTTT. Translating gives CASSLGGHPSSQHF. The J gene is TRBJ1-5, the V gene TRBV7-2; maybe TRBD1 (5 bases). Trimming took off 1 base at V and 11 bases at J, with 15 bases between the two ends. This CDR3 is built from 14 residues. Germline V gives CDR1 SGHTA, CDR2 FQGNSA.

The rearrangement joins TRBV6-1 to TRBJ1-3, with D hard to call. Trimming left V 2 bases short and J 2 bases short, with 10 bases between. CDR3 length equals 15 residues. From germline, CDR1 is MNHNS and CDR2 SASEGT. CDR3 in amino acids: CASSELGRAGNTIYF. CDR3 in DNA: TGTGCCAGCAGTGAATTAGGGCGGGCTGGAAACACCATATATTTT.

The V call is TRBV9, the J call TRBJ1-4; 7 nucleotides agree with TRBD1. CDR3 length equals 15 residues. The J segment lost 7 bases and the V segment lost 3 bases, leaving 9 bases of the junction unmatched. In germline, CDR1 is SGDLS, CDR2 YYNGEE. The CDR3 coding sequence is TGTGCCAGCAGCGCCGCCACAGGGGTTGGTGAAAAACTGTTTTTT. Amino acid sequence: CASSAATGVGEKLFF.

The chain links TRBV18 to TRBJ1-2; 8 bases line up with TRBD1. V shed 3 bases, J shed 8 bases, and the junction held 2 bases outside the gene matches. Germline-derived CDR1 and CDR2 are KGHSH and LQKENI. The CDR3 is 12 residues long. Written as DNA, the CDR3 is TGTGCCAGCTCACCGACAGGGGCGGGCTACACCTTC. It yields the protein CASSPTGAGYTF.

V gene TRBV7-2 combines with J gene TRBJ2-1; 10 nucleotides match TRBD2. The CDR3 totals 15 residues. Trimming took 5 bases from V and 6 from J; bases not matched to a gene: 7. Germline loops: CDR1 SGHTA, CDR2 FQGNSA. The DNA of the CDR3 is TGTGCCAGCAGCGCCAGCGGGGGGGCTTTCAATGAGCAGTTCTTC. It specifies CASSASGGAFNEQFF.

A single count supports this clone. The chain has TRBV7-2 and TRBJ1-5; perhaps TRBD1 as D (6 bases). V shed 0 bases and J shed 5 bases, with 14 bases lying between them. Germline V CDR1 and CDR2: SGHTA, FQGNSA. The CDR3 covers 16 residues. CDR3 in amino acids: CASSLALGAVDQPQHF. The CDR3, as DNA: TGTGCCAGCAGCTTAGCTTTGGGGGCAGTCGATCAGCCCCAGCATTTT.

The V gene is TRBV7-3, the J gene TRBJ2-1; 7 nucleotides line up with TRBD1. After removal of 5 bases from V and 7 bases from J, the junction contained 14 bases not matched to a gene. Germline CDR1 reads SGHTA; CDR2 reads FQGTGA. CDR3 length equals 16 residues. The CDR3 DNA is TGTGCCAGCAGCCCGAGGGACAGAAACGCCGGGAATGAGCAGTTCTTC. This sequence encodes CASSPRDRNAGNEQFF.

The V gene is TRBV5-1, the J gene TRBJ2-3; 14 bases fit TRBD2. After removal of 4 bases from V and 5 bases from J, the junction contained 9 bases not matched to a gene. The CDR3 contains 17 residues. The V gene's germline CDR1 is SGHRS and CDR2 YFSETQ. The CDR3 coding sequence is TGCGCCAGCAGCCCGGGACTAGCGGGGGCCCCAGAAGATACGCAGTATTTT. Amino acids: CASSPGLAGAPEDTQYF.

This chain links TRBV10-3 with TRBJ2-2; 10 bases match TRBD1. Germline V gene lookup returns CDR1 ENHRY and CDR2 SYGVKD. The CDR3 sequence is 18 residues long. J gave up 3 bases and V 6 bases, and 13 bases lay outside the gene matches. The CDR3 sequence: CAISLSLGQGSDTGELFF. The CDR3 coding sequence is TGTGCCATCAGCCTAAGTTTGGGACAGGGGTCCGACACCGGGGAGCTGTTTTTT.

J is TRBJ1-5 and V is TRBV2; no firm D call. Germline lookup yields CDR1 SNHLY and CDR2 FYNNEI. V gave up 5 bases and J gave up 4 bases, with 12 bases separating them. This CDR3 is 14 amino acids long. CDR3 nucleotide sequence: TGTGCCAGCAGTTCGACGGGTCCTAATCAGCCCCAGCATTTT. Protein product: CASSSTGPNQPQHF.